Listed below are T cell receptor beta chains from one sample, sequenced in a study of identical twins. TCRdb re-derived calls from the 5' RACE reads in MiXCR, one entry per CDR3 protein. The sample has approximately 600,000 distinct CDR3 sequences; roughly 6.6% are singletons. These data were also filed under a second study, of yellow fever vaccine responses in identical twins.

What was sequenced was PBMCs. The source is a woman aged 18-30 years in good health. Both conserved end residues are part of each CDR3. Fields, in order: J gene, D gene, CDR3 length, clone size, V gene, CDR3 DNA, CDR3 protein. A D gene is named only where the DNA matches it firmly. Not every row has a clone size; where given, it reads once, few, many or a size class.

TRBJ1-5,.,15,.,TRBV6-1,TGTGCCAGCAGTGAAGAGGGGAATAACAATCAGCCCCAGCATTTT,CASSEEGNNNQPQHF
TRBJ2-5,TRBD2,16,few,TRBV12-3/TRBV12-4,TGTGCCAGCAGTTTCAGCTCAACTAGCGGTAGGGAGACCCAGTACTTC,CASSFSSTSGRETQYF
TRBJ2-3,TRBD1,16,many,TRBV6-1,TGTGCCAGCAGCTCTGAGACAGGGGTCAGCACAGATACGCAGTATTTT,CASSSETGVSTDTQYF
TRBJ2-1,.,15,.,TRBV27,TGTGCCAGCAGTCCAGACCATGGCCCGGGGAATGAGCAGTTCTTC,CASSPDHGPGNEQFF
TRBJ2-1,TRBD2,18,few,TRBV11-2,TGTGCCAGCAGCCAACAACGACTAGCGGGGACCCCCTACAATGAGCAGTTCTTC,CASSQQRLAGTPYNEQFF
TRBJ1-2,.,16,many,TRBV18,TGTGCCAGCTCACCCTGGGAGACGGAAACTCTCTATGGCTACACCTTC,CASSPWETETLYGYTF
TRBJ1-1,.,13,many,TRBV12-3/TRBV12-4,TGTGCCAGCACCTCCGGGCCGGTGACTGAAGCTTTCTTT,CASTSGPVTEAFF
TRBJ2-1,.,13,many,TRBV18,TGTGCCAGCTCATCGGGAACTAGGGCTGAGCAGTTCTTC,CASSSGTRAEQFF
TRBJ1-1,TRBD1,14,.,TRBV5-1,TGCGCCAGCAGCACCGCGACAGGGGACACTGAAGCTTTCTTT,CASSTATGDTEAFF
TRBJ2-3,TRBD2,14,.,TRBV29-1,TGCAGCGTTGATGCCCTAGCGGGTACAGATACGCAGTATTTT,CSVDALAGTDTQYF
TRBJ2-7,TRBD2,15,many,TRBV6-1,TGTGCCAGCGGTCAAAGCGGGGGTAGCTCCTACGAGCAGTACTTC,CASGQSGGSSYEQYF
TRBJ2-1,.,14,many,TRBV5-5,TGTGCCAGCAGCTTGGAAGGGCCCTACAATGAGCAGTTCTTC,CASSLEGPYNEQFF
TRBJ1-1,TRBD1,14,many,TRBV12-3/TRBV12-4,TGTGCCAGCAGCCCCCAGGGGGGTTACACTGAAGCTTTCTTT,CASSPQGGYTEAFF
TRBJ1-1,.,13,many,TRBV20-1,TGCAGTGCTAGAGATTACGTGAACACTGAAGCTTTCTTT,CSARDYVNTEAFF
TRBJ2-7,.,15,few,TRBV20-1,TGCAGTGCTAGCCCGTTGACAGCGCCCCTAAGCGAGCAGTACTTC,CSASPLTAPLSEQYF
TRBJ2-1,TRBD2,16,.,TRBV7-8,TGTGCCAGCAGCCTACCCCCTAGCGGTCGGAGGGAGGAGCAGTTCTTC,CASSLPPSGRREEQFF
TRBJ2-5,.,13,.,TRBV27,TGTGCCAGCATGAGCAGGGTCGGGGAGACCCAGTACTTC,CASMSRVGETQYF
TRBJ2-2,.,16,few,TRBV4-1,TGCGCCAGCAGCGCCCAGACAGGCCCTAACACCGGGGAGCTGTTTTTT,CASSAQTGPNTGELFF
TRBJ2-5,.,13,.,TRBV20-1,TGCAGCCCGTCGGGGACGGCACAAGAGACCCAGTACTTC,CSPSGTAQETQYF
TRBJ1-1,.,15,many,TRBV5-1,TGCGCCAGCAGCTTGACCCCAGGGGTGAACACTGAAGCTTTCTTT,CASSLTPGVNTEAFF
TRBJ2-1,TRBD2,16,many,TRBV27,TGTGCCAGCAGTTACGAAGCGGGGACCTCCTACAATGAGCAGTTCTTC,CASSYEAGTSYNEQFF
TRBJ2-5,TRBD2,16,.,TRBV3-1,TGTGCCAGCAGCCAATGGACTAGCGGGGTAGGGGAGACCCAGTACTTC,CASSQWTSGVGETQYF
TRBJ2-2,TRBD1,16,few,TRBV11-2,TGTGCCAGCAGCTCAGGGACAGGGACTTGGACCGGGGAGCTGTTTTTT,CASSSGTGTWTGELFF
TRBJ2-1,.,12,.,TRBV6-1,TGTGCCAGCTGTCGGGGGGCGGTTGAGCAGTTCTTC,CASCRGAVEQFF
TRBJ2-1,TRBD2,15,.,TRBV6-1,TGTGCCAGCAGGACTAGCGGGAGTACCTACAATGAGCAGTTCTTC,CASRTSGSTYNEQFF
TRBJ2-5,.,13,many,TRBV29-1,TGCAGCGTTGAAGGATGGGGGTCAGAGACCCAGTACTTC,CSVEGWGSETQYF
TRBJ1-2,.,17,few,TRBV7-9,TGTGCCAGCATCGCAAAACCGGGACAAACGCTCAACTATGGCTACACCTTC,CASIAKPGQTLNYGYTF
TRBJ1-1,.,14,many,TRBV29-1,TGCAGCGTTACTGAGTGGGGCCTGAACACTGAAGCTTTCTTT,CSVTEWGLNTEAFF